The 29 T cell receptor beta chains given below trace back to one sample, sequenced in a study of T cell responses to AZD1222 COVID-19 vaccine. TCRdb's copy holds only in-frame clones and misses some; the assay was immunoSEQ multiplex PCR. There are about 170,000 clones in the sample; around 90% occur only once, and approximately 2.5% lies in the top ten. The sample here was peripheral blood, taken on day 0 of AZD1222 vaccination. These receptors all stem from an adult in good health.

The J gene is TRBJ1-1, the V gene TRBV28, with D possibly TRBD1 on 6 matching bases. The CDR3 runs to 14 residues. V was clipped by 7 bases and J by 0 bases, with 12 bases between them. CDR1 and CDR2 from the germline V gene are MDHEN and SYDVKM. CDR3 protein: CASTPDRLNTEAFF. In nucleotides, the CDR3 is TGTGCCAGCACCCCGGACAGATTGAACACTGAAGCTTTCTTT.

The chain recombines TRBV3-1 (or the pseudogene TRBV3-2) with TRBJ2-4; D possibly matches TRBD1 or TRBD2 (6 bases each). V was trimmed by 1 base and J by 0 bases, leaving 13 bases between them. The V gene's germline CDR1 is LGHDT and CDR2 YNNKEL (reference sequence). This CDR3 spans 17 amino acids. The CDR3 coding sequence is TGTGCCAGCAGCCAAGTCGGGGGCGCAGTAGCCAAAAACATTCAGTACTTC. Protein: CASSQVGGAVAKNIQYF.

The chain carries TRBV12-3 or TRBV12-4 and TRBJ2-1; D remains unclear. The CDR3 extends over 13 amino acids. Trimming pared 3 bases from V and 1 base from J, leaving 4 bases between. CDR3 sequence: CASSFWSYNEQFF. The CDR3 DNA reads TGTGCCAGCAGTTTCTGGTCCTACAATGAGCAGTTCTTC.

The chain couples TRBV28 to TRBJ1-2; 9 bases line up with TRBD1. The CDR3 totals 16 residues. Germline V gene lookup returns CDR1 MDHEN and CDR2 SYDVKM. J gave up 4 bases and V 6 bases, and 12 bases lay outside the gene matches. The CDR3 nucleotides read TGTGCCAGCAGCCCCGCCGGGACAGGGCTTGGCTATGGCTACACCTTC. Translated, it gives CASSPAGTGLGYGYTF.

The V gene is TRBV18, the J gene TRBJ1-6; the D is unclear. V shed 3 bases and J shed 5 bases, with 5 bases lying between them. The CDR3 loop spans 13 amino acids. Looked up from germline, CDR1 is KGHSH and CDR2 is LQKENI. CDR3 DNA: TGTGCCAGCTCACCCTCAGATAATTCACCCCTCCACTTT. Its translation: CASSPSDNSPLHF.

V usage is TRBV5-6 and J usage is TRBJ2-7; D not certain. The germline V and J ends were trimmed by 0 bases and 6 bases, with 19 bases remaining between them. The CDR3 is made up of 16 amino acids. CDR1 and CDR2 (germline): SGHDT, YYEEEE. The chain's CDR3 is CASSLVRAPRLGEQYF. The DNA for the CDR3 is TGTGCCAGCAGCTTGGTCCGGGCCCCCCGTCTCGGCGAGCAGTACTTC.

Concerning this clone: Since the CDR3 does not end with the conserved phenylalanine or tryptophan, this likely comes from a read error. The DNA is omitted, as the CDR3 cannot be located on it reliably, and the CDR3 follows TCRdb's listing. The genes are TRBV29-1 and TRBJ1-2. The CDR3 length is 8 residues, termini included. The V gene's germline CDR1 is SQVTM and CDR2 ANQGSEA. The chain's CDR3 is CSVDGTHL.

The rearrangement uses TRBV4-1 and TRBJ1-5, with D possibly being TRBD1 (6 bases). The V gene's germline CDR1 is MGHRA and CDR2 YSYEKL. The CDR3 length is 17 residues. Trimming pared 0 bases from V and 2 bases from J, leaving 14 bases between. The CDR3 sequence is CASSQDAAGAGNQPQHF. The DNA of the CDR3 is TGCGCCAGCAGCCAAGATGCGGCAGGGGCCGGCAATCAGCCCCAGCATTTT.

Here the CDR3 DNA reads TGCAGCGTTGAACGGTCTCTGACTAGTGGTGAGCAGTTCTTC. Protein product: CSVERSLTSGEQFF. The V gene is TRBV29-1, the J gene TRBJ2-1; D possibly corresponds to TRBD2 (6 bases). The CDR3 totals 14 residues. Germline V CDR1 and CDR2: SQVTM, ANQGSEA. Trimming took 2 bases from V and 9 from J, leaving 17 bases between them.

V usage is TRBV19 and J usage is TRBJ2-7; TRBD1 matches 10 bases. The germline CDR1 and CDR2 sequences are LNHDA and SQIVND (reference sequence). This CDR3 has 17 amino acids. With 6 bases clipped from V and 0 bases from J, the junction kept 11 bases outside the gene matches. This chain's CDR3 is CASSNKGGQGYSYEQYF. As DNA, the CDR3 is TGTGCCAGTAGCAATAAGGGGGGACAGGGGTACTCCTACGAGCAGTACTTC.

This chain connects TRBV28 to TRBJ1-5, with D maybe TRBD1 (5 bases). This CDR3 is 19 amino acids long. The germline V gene has CDR1 MDHEN and CDR2 SYDVKM. V gave up 7 bases and J gave up 6 bases, with 31 bases separating them. The CDR3 nucleotides are TGTGCCAGCAATATACCTTCTAGCAGGGCAGGAGGTTCACGTCAGCCCCAGCATTTT. Encoded protein: CASNIPSSRAGGSRQPQHF.

In this sample, this clone turned up a few times. The gene calls are TRBV19 and TRBJ2-1, with TRBD2 as a possible D gene (5 bases). The CDR3 spans 16 residues. Trimming pared 4 bases from V and 0 bases from J, leaving 13 bases between. CDR1 is LNHDA and CDR2 is SQIVND in the germline V gene (reference sequence). As DNA, the CDR3 is TGTGCCAGTAGTAGCCTTCCAAGCGGCTCCTACAATGAGCAGTTCTTC. Amino acid sequence: CASSSLPSGSYNEQFF.

The CDR3 region is CASTILGGRLSGANVLTF. The CDR3 bases are TGTGCCAGCACCATCTTGGGGGGCCGACTCTCTGGGGCCAACGTCCTGACTTTC. V is TRBV5-6 and J is TRBJ2-6; perhaps D is TRBD1 or TRBD2 (6 bases each). This CDR3 region has 18 residues. Germline V gene lookup returns CDR1 SGHDT and CDR2 YYEEEE. V was pared by 6 bases and J by 0 bases, with 19 bases between. Supplemented by reference TRBV5-6 and TRBJ2-6, the full variable domain reads DAGVTQSPTHLIKTRGQQVTLRCSPKSGHDTVSWYQQALGQGPQFIFQYYEEEERQRGNFPDRFSGHQFPNYSSELNVNALLLGDSALYLCASTILGGRLSGANVLTFGAGSRLTVL.

The chain carries TRBV29-1 and TRBJ2-3; 7 positions agree with TRBD2. V dropped 3 bases and J dropped 6; count of bases not matched to a gene: 6. Germline V lookup: CDR1 SQVTM, CDR2 ANQGSEA. This CDR3 contains 13 residues. The CDR3 is CSVDGGDGDTQYF. As DNA, the CDR3 is TGCAGCGTTGATGGGGGGGACGGGGATACGCAGTATTTT.

In its sample, this clone was seen a few times. V is TRBV27 and J is TRBJ1-4, with D maybe TRBD1 (5 bases). Deletions cut 6 bases from V and 8 bases from J, with 16 bases between. There are 14 residues in the CDR3. The germline CDR1 and CDR2 sequences are MNHEY and SMNVEV (reference sequence). DNA of the CDR3: TGTGCCAGCAGGCGGGGGAGTAGCCGAGAAAAACTGTTTTTT. Translation: CASRRGSSREKLFF.

This chain uses TRBV19 with TRBJ2-7; D might be TRBD2 (5 bases). The CDR3 length is 14 residues. Germline CDR1 reads LNHDA; CDR2 reads SQIVND (reference sequence). V lost 6 bases to trimming and J lost 6 bases, with 18 bases between them. CDR3 protein: CASRRAVVDLEQYF. The CDR3 DNA reads TGTGCCAGTAGGAGGGCTGTTGTGGACCTCGAGCAGTACTTC.

CDR3 DNA: TGTGCCAGCAGTGAAGCGTCGGGACCAATTTACAATGAGCAGTTCTTC. Protein sequence: CASSEASGPIYNEQFF. This chain links TRBV2 with TRBJ2-1; D is perhaps TRBD1 or TRBD2 (5 bases each). The CDR3 loop spans 16 amino acids. Germline CDR1 and CDR2: SNHLY and FYNNEI. Trimming pared 0 bases from V and 4 bases from J, leaving 13 bases between.

The chain uses TRBV7-6 and TRBJ1-1, with D possibly matching TRBD1 (6 bases). CDR3 length: 18 residues. The V gene's germline CDR1 is SGHVS and CDR2 FNYEAQ. Trimming took off 0 bases at V and 0 bases at J, with 17 bases between the two ends. CDR3 region: CASSLARTGWGMNTEAFF. Written as DNA, the CDR3 is TGTGCCAGCAGCTTAGCCCGAACAGGGTGGGGGATGAACACTGAAGCTTTCTTT.

The rearrangement uses TRBV11-1 and TRBJ2-1; unclear D gene. Germline-derived CDR1 and CDR2 are SGHAT and FQDESV (reference sequence). The CDR3 length is 13 residues. The ends were cut back, 2 bases at V and 4 bases at J, with 6 bases in the middle. The CDR3 region has the DNA TGTGCCAGCAGCTTAAGACTGTACAATGAGCAGTTCTTC. Protein product: CASSLRLYNEQFF.

The gene calls are TRBV5-1 and TRBJ2-3; no clear D. Germline CDR1 reads SGHRS; CDR2 reads YFSETQ. The length of the CDR3 is 14 residues. Between the trimmed V and J ends, which lost 1 base and 1 base, there was a span of 7 bases. In DNA, the CDR3 is TGCGCCAGCAGCTTGTCGGTCGGCACAGATACGCAGTATTTT. Its protein product is CASSLSVGTDTQYF.

This clone was picked up a small number of times. CDR3 amino acids: CASSLLEGEQYF. For the CDR3, the DNA is TGTGCCAGCAGTTTATTGGAAGGCGAGCAGTACTTC. The V gene is TRBV12-3 or TRBV12-4, the J gene TRBJ2-7, with no clear D. The CDR3 has 12 residues. Trimming took 2 bases from V and 6 from J, leaving 8 bases between them.

The chain joins TRBV19 to TRBJ1-2, with D possibly matching TRBD1 (6 bases). The CDR3 runs 16 residues. Germline V gives CDR1 LNHDA, CDR2 SQIVND (reference sequence). The V gene lost 3 bases and the J gene lost 5 bases, with 19 bases spanning the gap. Here the CDR3 reads CASSIVETGVRYGYTF. DNA of the CDR3: TGTGCCAGTAGTATCGTCGAGACAGGTGTTCGGTATGGCTACACCTTC.

Comment on this clone: The sample has other DNA sequences that encode this CDR3 too. The chain employs TRBV29-1 and TRBJ1-2; unclear D gene. This CDR3 is built from 12 residues. Germline V lookup: CDR1 SQVTM, CDR2 ANQGSEA. V lost 4 bases and J lost 2, with 8 bases in between. CDR3: CSVVRVNYGYTF. CDR3 nucleotide sequence: TGCAGCGTTGTCCGGGTAAACTATGGCTACACCTTC.

The gene calls are TRBV30 and TRBJ1-1; maybe TRBD1 (5 bases). The V and J ends lost 5 bases and 4 bases respectively, with 14 bases between them. Germline V gene data show CDR1 as GTSNPN and CDR2 as SVGIG (reference sequence). This CDR3 has 13 residues. The CDR3 DNA sequence: TGTGCCTGGCTAAACCAGGGAGGCACTGAAGCTTTCTTT. Protein sequence: CAWLNQGGTEAFF.

The V call is TRBV2, the J call TRBJ1-1; possibly TRBD1 for D (6 bases). This CDR3 is 14 amino acids long. CDR1 SNHLY and CDR2 FYNNEI come from the germline V gene. Trimming took off 3 bases at V and 1 base at J, with 9 bases between the two ends. CDR3 protein: CASSEGAGNTEAFF. The CDR3 nucleotides are TGTGCCAGCAGTGAGGGGGCCGGGAACACTGAAGCTTTCTTT.

The CDR3 DNA follows: TGTGCCAGCAGCCCACCAAAGCTAGCGAGCAATCGTCGCACCGGGGAGCTGTTTTTT. This translates into CASSPPKLASNRRTGELFF. The rearrangement links TRBV7-6 to TRBJ2-2; maybe TRBD2 (6 bases). Looked up from germline, CDR1 is SGHVS and CDR2 is FNYEAQ. Trimming removed 5 bases from V and 4 bases from J, with 26 bases in between. This CDR3 has 19 residues.

In this sample, this clone turned up a few times. The chain uses TRBV9 and TRBJ1-2; D possibly corresponds to TRBD1 (5 bases). Germline loops: CDR1 SGDLS, CDR2 YYNGEE. The CDR3 is made up of 14 amino acids. The ends were cut back, 1 base at V and 6 bases at J, with 13 bases in the middle. For the CDR3, the DNA is TGTGCCAGCAGCGTACGGGGCCAGGGTCATGGCTACACCTTC. Protein sequence: CASSVRGQGHGYTF.

As DNA, the CDR3 is TGTGCCAGTAGTAGGCGGGAGGGTTACAATGAGCAGTTCTTC. This encodes CASSRREGYNEQFF. The chain joins TRBV19 to TRBJ2-1, with TRBD2 matching 9 bases. Germline loops: CDR1 LNHDA, CDR2 SQIVND (reference sequence). Trimming cost V 4 bases and J 4 bases; bases outside gene matches: 2. The CDR3 runs 14 residues. Using reference TRBV19 and TRBJ2-1 for the parts outside the CDR3, the full variable domain is DGGITQSPKYLFRKEGQNVTLSCEQNLNHDAMYWYRQDPGQGLRLIYYSQIVNDFQKGDIAEGYSVSREKKESFPLTVTSAQKNPTAFYLCASSRREGYNEQFFGPGTRLTVL.

The chain combines TRBV2 with TRBJ2-4, with 10 nucleotides matching TRBD1. The V gene end was trimmed by 6 bases and the J gene end by 9 bases; junction bases not matched to a gene: 8. CDR3 length: 14 residues. Germline CDR1 is SNHLY and CDR2 is FYNNEI. The DNA for the CDR3 is TGTGCCAGCAGGAAGACAGGGGGCTCAGGCATTCAGTACTTC. Its translation: CASRKTGGSGIQYF.